A selection of T cell receptor beta chains follows, all from one sample in a study of blood T cell repertoires in COVID-19. The protocol was immunoSEQ multiplex PCR, while the TCRdb copy is restricted to in-frame clones and leaves out a portion. Among about 200,000 clones, roughly 82% were seen once, and the ten largest hold 10% to 15%. Sequencing was performed on PBMCs or T cells enriched from blood (not recorded which). These TCRs come from a man aged 40-50 years who had recovered from COVID-19. The CDR3 runs from the conserved cysteine through the conserved F or W. The order of the fields is clone size, J gene, D gene, V gene, CDR3 DNA, CDR3 protein. A D gene is named only where the DNA matches it firmly. Clone size is given for some rows only: seen once, a few or many times, or a class if the clone is expanded.

>-|TRBJ2-7|TRBD2|TRBV6-5
TGTGCCAGCATGCTAGCGGGAAATCCCTACGAGCAGTACTTC
CASMLAGNPYEQYF
>-|TRBJ1-2|-|TRBV5-8
TGTGCCAGCAGCTGGGCGGGGTCGACAGCCGCCTATGGCTACACCTTC
CASSWAGSTAAYGYTF
>-|TRBJ1-1|-|TRBV10-3
TGTGCCTCCCAGGGGTTTGACACTGAAGCTTTCTTT
CASQGFDTEAFF
>-|TRBJ2-2|TRBD2|TRBV19
TGTGCCAGTAGTATAGGTCTAGCGGGAGTCAACACCGGGGAGCTGTTTTTT
CASSIGLAGVNTGELFF
>-|TRBJ2-3|-|TRBV9
TGTGCCAGCAGCGCAGGCGTCTCGAACACAGATACGCAGTATTTT
CASSAGVSNTDTQYF
>-|TRBJ1-5|-|TRBV2
TGTGCCAGCAGCGTTGCCGACAGCTTCAATCAGCCCCAGCATTTT
CASSVADSFNQPQHF
>-|TRBJ1-3|TRBD1|TRBV5-1
TGCGCCAGCAGCTCGGGACAGGGGGCATATGGAAACACCATATATTTT
CASSSGQGAYGNTIYF
>once|TRBJ2-5|-|TRBV5-4
TGTGCCCTGACGACAGGCCCCCAGACCCAGTACTTC
CALTTGPQTQYF
>-|TRBJ2-4|-|TRBV5-6
TGTGCCAGCAGCTCAATCGACAGTTTGGCCCTCGGGTCCAAAAACATTCAGTACTTC
CASSSIDSLALGSKNIQYF
>-|TRBJ2-7|TRBD1|TRBV7-2
TGTGCCAGCAGGGACAGGGGTTCTCCCTACGAGCAGTACTTC
CASRDRGSPYEQYF
>-|TRBJ1-3|-|TRBV20-1
TGCAGTGCTAGTTACTCTGGAAACACCATATATTTT
CSASYSGNTIYF
>-|TRBJ2-1|TRBD2|TRBV5-6
TGTGCCAGCAGCTTAACCCTAGCGGGAGGGTACTACAATGAGCAGTTCTTC
CASSLTLAGGYYNEQFF
>-|TRBJ2-1|TRBD1|TRBV11-2
TGTGCCAGCAGCCACGGGACAGGAAGCTACAATGAGCAGTTCTTC
CASSHGTGSYNEQFF
>-|TRBJ2-1|-|TRBV11-3
TGTGCCAGCAGCCTACAGGGTAATCTCTACAATGAGCAGTTCTTC
CASSLQGNLYNEQFF
>-|TRBJ1-1|-|TRBV6-5
TGTGCCAGCACCTCGGGGAGGGATCCGAACACTGAAGCTTTCTTT
CASTSGRDPNTEAFF
>once|TRBJ2-1|-|TRBV29-1
TGCAGCGTTGAAGCGCTCGGGACTCCCATGATCGATGAGCAGTTCTTC
CSVEALGTPMIDEQFF
>-|TRBJ1-2|-|TRBV28
TGTGCCAGCAGTGGGTTGACATATGTTGGACAGACCAACTATGGCTACACCTTC
CASSGLTYVGQTNYGYTF
>-|TRBJ2-5|-|TRBV5-4
TGTGCCAGCAGCTTTTCAGGGACTCAAGAGACCCAGTACTTC
CASSFSGTQETQYF
>-|TRBJ2-7|-|TRBV20-1
TGCAGTGCTAGCCTCTACGAGCAGTACTTC
CSASLYEQYF
>-|TRBJ2-5|-|TRBV7-2
TGTGCCAGCAGCCCTCAGGGTGGGGAGACCCAGTACTTC
CASSPQGGETQYF
>once|TRBJ2-1|TRBD1|TRBV9
TGTGCCAGCAGCGCTCACCCAGGCAGGGGGCTGATTAATGAGCAGTTCTTC
CASSAHPGRGLINEQFF
>-|TRBJ2-4|TRBD1|TRBV6-5
TGTGCCAGCAGTTTGGACAGGGTAGCCAAAAACATTCAGTACTTC
CASSLDRVAKNIQYF
>-|TRBJ2-1|TRBD2|TRBV7-8
TGTGCCACCGGGGGGGGACGAGGAAATGAGCAGTTCTTC
CATGGGRGNEQFF
>-|TRBJ2-3|TRBD2|TRBV29-1
TGCAGCGCGGGAGCGGGAGGTGCTGGGGTCACAGATACGCAGTATTTT
CSAGAGGAGVTDTQYF
>-|TRBJ2-5|TRBD1|TRBV9
TGTGCCAGCAGCGTAGCCTTGGACAGGGGGCAAGAGACCCAGTACTTC
CASSVALDRGQETQYF
>-|TRBJ2-2|-|TRBV28
TGTGCCAGCAGTGTCGGGAGAAGGGCCGGGGAGCTGTTTTTT
CASSVGRRAGELFF
>-|TRBJ2-7|-|TRBV7-6
TGTGCCAGCAGCTTAGGTGGTAGCCCTTCCTACGAGCAGTACTTC
CASSLGGSPSYEQYF
>-|TRBJ2-2|-|TRBV21-1
TGTGCCAGCAGCAAACCCCCTTCCATCAGGACAGGGTTCGGGGAGCTGTTTTTT
CASSKPPSIRTGFGELFF
>-|TRBJ2-7|-|TRBV6-2/TRBV6-3
TGTGCCAGCAGTCCCCGGCAGGGTGCCAGGGGAACGTCCTACGAGCAGTACTTC
CASSPRQGARGTSYEQYF
>-|TRBJ2-6|TRBD2|TRBV3-1/TRBV3-2
TGTGCCAGCAGCCACACTCTCGGGACTAGCGGGAGGACTGGGGCCAACGTCCTGACTTTC
CASSHTLGTSGRTGANVLTF
>-|TRBJ2-6|-|TRBV18
TGTGCCAGCTCACCAGGCAGCTCTGGGGCCAACGTCCTGACTTTC
CASSPGSSGANVLTF
>once|TRBJ1-2|-|TRBV6-2/TRBV6-3
TGTGCCAGCAGTTCAGGGAGGTTTTATGGCTACACCTTC
CASSSGRFYGYTF
>-|TRBJ2-5|-|TRBV7-8
TGTGCCAGCAGCCGAGATAAGACTACTCAAGAGACCCAGTACTTC
CASSRDKTTQETQYF
>-|TRBJ2-1|TRBD2|TRBV3-1/TRBV3-2
TGTGCCAGCAGCCATTTGAGCGGGAGCGATGAGCAGTTCTTC
CASSHLSGSDEQFF
>-|TRBJ1-5|TRBD1|TRBV6-5
TGTGCCAGCAGTCCCGGGACAGGGATTCGTCAGCCCCAGCATTTT
CASSPGTGIRQPQHF
>-|TRBJ1-6|-|TRBV15
TGTGCCACCGGGACGGGAGATTCACCCCTCCACTTT
CATGTGDSPLHF
>-|TRBJ2-7|-|TRBV24-1
TGTGCCACCAGTGATGCCGGGACAACGGGATACGAGCAGTACTTC
CATSDAGTTGYEQYF
>-|TRBJ1-2|-|TRBV29-1
TGCAGCGGAAAACTACCGGCAGGGGATTATGGCTACACCTTC
CSGKLPAGDYGYTF
>once|TRBJ1-5|TRBD1|TRBV25-1
TGTGCCAGCAGAGGACAGGGCGATCAGCCCCAGCATTTT
CASRGQGDQPQHF
>-|TRBJ1-6|-|TRBV5-1
TGCGCCAGCAGCTTATATGGTGGACAAATTAATTCACCCCTCCACTTT
CASSLYGGQINSPLHF